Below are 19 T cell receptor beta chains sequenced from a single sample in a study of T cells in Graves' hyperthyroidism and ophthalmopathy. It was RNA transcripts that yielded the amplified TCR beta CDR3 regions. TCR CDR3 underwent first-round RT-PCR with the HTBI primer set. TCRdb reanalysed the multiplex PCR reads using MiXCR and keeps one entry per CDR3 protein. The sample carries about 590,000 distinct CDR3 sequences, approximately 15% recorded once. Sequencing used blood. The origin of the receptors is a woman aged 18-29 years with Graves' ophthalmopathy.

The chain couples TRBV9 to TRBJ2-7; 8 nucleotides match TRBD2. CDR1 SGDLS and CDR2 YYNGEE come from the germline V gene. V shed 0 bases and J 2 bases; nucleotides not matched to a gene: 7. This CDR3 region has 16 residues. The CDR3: CASSVGWGREAYEQYF. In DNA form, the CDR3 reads TGTGCCAGCAGCGTAGGTTGGGGGCGGGAGGCCTACGAGCAGTACTTC.

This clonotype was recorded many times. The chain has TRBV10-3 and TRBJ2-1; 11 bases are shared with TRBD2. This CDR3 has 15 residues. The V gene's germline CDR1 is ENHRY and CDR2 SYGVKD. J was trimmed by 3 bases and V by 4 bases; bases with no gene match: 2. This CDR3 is CAISAGLAGYNEQFF. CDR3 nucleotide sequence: TGTGCCATCAGTGCCGGACTAGCGGGCTACAATGAGCAGTTCTTC.

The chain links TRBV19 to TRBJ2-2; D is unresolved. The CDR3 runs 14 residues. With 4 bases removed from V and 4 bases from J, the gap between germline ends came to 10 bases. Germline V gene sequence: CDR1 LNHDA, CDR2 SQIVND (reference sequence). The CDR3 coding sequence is TGTGCCAGTAGTACCGGGTCCTTCACCGGGGAGCTGTTTTTT. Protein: CASSTGSFTGELFF.

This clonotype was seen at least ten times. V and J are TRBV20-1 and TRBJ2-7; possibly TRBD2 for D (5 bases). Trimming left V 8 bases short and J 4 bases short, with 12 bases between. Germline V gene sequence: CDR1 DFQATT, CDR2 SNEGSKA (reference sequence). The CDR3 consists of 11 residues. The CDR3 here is CSFPGMYEQYF. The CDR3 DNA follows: TGCAGTTTCCCGGGGATGTACGAGCAGTACTTC.

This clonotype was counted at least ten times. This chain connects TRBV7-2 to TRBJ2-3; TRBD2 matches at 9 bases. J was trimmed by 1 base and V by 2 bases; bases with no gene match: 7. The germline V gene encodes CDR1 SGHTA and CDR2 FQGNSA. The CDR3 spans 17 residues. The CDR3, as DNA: TGTGCCAGCAGCTTAAGAGGCGGGAGGGCGGGCACAGATACGCAGTATTTT. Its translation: CASSLRGGRAGTDTQYF.

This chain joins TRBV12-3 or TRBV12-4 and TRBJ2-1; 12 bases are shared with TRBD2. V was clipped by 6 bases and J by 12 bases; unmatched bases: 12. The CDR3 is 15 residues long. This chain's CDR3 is CASSSGLAGLVRQFF. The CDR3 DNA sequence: TGTGCCAGCAGCTCGGGACTAGCGGGCCTAGTACGGCAGTTCTTC.

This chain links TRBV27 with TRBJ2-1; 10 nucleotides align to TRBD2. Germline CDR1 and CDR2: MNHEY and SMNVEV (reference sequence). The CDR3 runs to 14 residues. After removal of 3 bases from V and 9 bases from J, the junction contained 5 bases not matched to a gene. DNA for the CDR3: TGTGCCAGCAGTTTTTTAGCGGGAGGCGGTGAGCAGTTCTTC. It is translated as CASSFLAGGGEQFF.

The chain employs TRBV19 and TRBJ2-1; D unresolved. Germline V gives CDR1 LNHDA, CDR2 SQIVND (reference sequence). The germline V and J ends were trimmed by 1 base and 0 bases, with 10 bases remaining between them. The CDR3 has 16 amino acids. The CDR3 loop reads CASSIASTASYNEQFF. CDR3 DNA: TGTGCCAGTAGTATAGCGTCCACGGCCTCCTACAATGAGCAGTTCTTC.

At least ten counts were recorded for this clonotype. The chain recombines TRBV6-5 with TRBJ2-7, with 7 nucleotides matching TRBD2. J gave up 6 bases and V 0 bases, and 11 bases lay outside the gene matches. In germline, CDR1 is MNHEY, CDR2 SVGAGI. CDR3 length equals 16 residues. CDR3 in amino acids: CASSYSYGGGGGEQYF. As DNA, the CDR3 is TGTGCCAGCAGTTACTCGTACGGCGGTGGGGGGGGCGAGCAGTACTTC.

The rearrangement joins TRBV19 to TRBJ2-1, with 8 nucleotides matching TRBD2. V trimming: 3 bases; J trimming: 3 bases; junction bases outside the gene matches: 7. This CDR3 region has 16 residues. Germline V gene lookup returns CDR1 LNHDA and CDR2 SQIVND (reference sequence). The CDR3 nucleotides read TGTGCCAGTAGTATGCCTACTAGCGGCTTCTACAATGAGCAGTTCTTC. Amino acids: CASSMPTSGFYNEQFF.

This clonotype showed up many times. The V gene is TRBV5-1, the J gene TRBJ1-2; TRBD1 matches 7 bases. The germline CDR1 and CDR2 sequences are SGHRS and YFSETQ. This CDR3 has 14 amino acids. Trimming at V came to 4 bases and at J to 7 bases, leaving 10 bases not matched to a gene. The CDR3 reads CASSLGQEGSGYTF. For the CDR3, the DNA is TGCGCCAGCAGCCTCGGACAGGAAGGGAGTGGCTACACCTTC.

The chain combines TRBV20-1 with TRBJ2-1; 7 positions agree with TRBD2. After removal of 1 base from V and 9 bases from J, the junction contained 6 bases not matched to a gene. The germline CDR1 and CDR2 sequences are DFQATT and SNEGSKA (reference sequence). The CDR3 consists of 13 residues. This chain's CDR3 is CSARGLAAPEQFF. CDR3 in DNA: TGCAGTGCTAGAGGGCTAGCGGCCCCTGAGCAGTTCTTC.

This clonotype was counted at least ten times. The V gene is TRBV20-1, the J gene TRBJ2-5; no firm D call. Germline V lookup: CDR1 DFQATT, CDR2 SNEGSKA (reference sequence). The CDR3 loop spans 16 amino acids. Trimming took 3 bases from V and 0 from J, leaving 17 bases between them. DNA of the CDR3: TGCAGTGCTAGGCATCGTAGCCAATGGTACCAAGAGACCCAGTACTTC. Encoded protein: CSARHRSQWYQETQYF.

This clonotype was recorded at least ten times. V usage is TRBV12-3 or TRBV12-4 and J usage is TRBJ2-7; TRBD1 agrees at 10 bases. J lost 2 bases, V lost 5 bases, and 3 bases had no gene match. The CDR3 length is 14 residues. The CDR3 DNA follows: TGTGCCAGCAGTCTTGGGACAGGGGCCTACGAGCAGTACTTC. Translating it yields CASSLGTGAYEQYF.

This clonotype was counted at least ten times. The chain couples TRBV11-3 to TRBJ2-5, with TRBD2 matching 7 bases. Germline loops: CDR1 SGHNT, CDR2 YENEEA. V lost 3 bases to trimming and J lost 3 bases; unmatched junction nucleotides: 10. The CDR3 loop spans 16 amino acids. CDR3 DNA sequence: TGTGCCAGCAGCTTGGGCTTAGGGGCGGGGGAAGAGACCCAGTACTTC. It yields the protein CASSLGLGAGEETQYF.

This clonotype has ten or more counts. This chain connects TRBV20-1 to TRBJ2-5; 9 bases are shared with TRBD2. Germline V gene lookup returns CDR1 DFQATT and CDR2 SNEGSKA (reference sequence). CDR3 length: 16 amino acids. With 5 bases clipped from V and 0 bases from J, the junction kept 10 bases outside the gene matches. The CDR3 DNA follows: TGCAGTGCTCCCCCTTGGACTAGCGCGTACCAAGAGACCCAGTACTTC. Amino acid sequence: CSAPPWTSAYQETQYF.

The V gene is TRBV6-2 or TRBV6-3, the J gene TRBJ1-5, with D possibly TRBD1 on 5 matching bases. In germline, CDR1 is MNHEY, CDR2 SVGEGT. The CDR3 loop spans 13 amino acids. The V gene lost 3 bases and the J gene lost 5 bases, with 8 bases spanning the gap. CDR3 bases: TGTGCCAGCAGTTATGACAGATATCAGCCCCAGCATTTT. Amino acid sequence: CASSYDRYQPQHF.

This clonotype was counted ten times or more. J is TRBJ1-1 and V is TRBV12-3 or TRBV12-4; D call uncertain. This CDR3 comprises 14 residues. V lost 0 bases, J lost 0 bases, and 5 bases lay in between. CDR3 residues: CASSLASMNTEAFF. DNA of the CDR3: TGTGCCAGCAGTTTAGCCTCCATGAACACTGAAGCTTTCTTT.

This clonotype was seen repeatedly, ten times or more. For the CDR3, the DNA is TGCAGCGCCTCACAGGGGGCAGGAACTGAAGCTTTCTTT. Protein sequence: CSASQGAGTEAFF. The V gene is TRBV29-1, the J gene TRBJ1-1, with 9 nucleotides matching TRBD1. The length of the CDR3 is 13 residues. CDR1 and CDR2 (germline): SQVTM, ANQGSEA. With V trimmed by 7 bases and J by 5 bases, 8 bases remained unmatched. The full variable domain, with the rest looked up from reference TRBV29-1 and TRBJ1-1, is SAVISQKPSRDICQRGTSLTIQCQVDSQVTMMFWYRQQPGQSLTLIATANQGSEATYESGFVIDKFPISRPNLTFSTLTVSNMSPEDSSIYLCSASQGAGTEAFFGQGTRLTVV.